The 14 T cell receptor beta chains below all came from one sample that was sequenced in a study of T cell responses to AZD1222 COVID-19 vaccine. Profiling relied on immunoSEQ multiplex PCR, and the TCRdb table lists in-frame clones only, not all of them. Here the sample spans tens of thousands of clones, approximately 87% being singletons. The sample consisted of peripheral blood, taken 28 days after the second AZD1222 dose. Receptors originate from an adult who received the AZD1222 COVID-19 vaccine.

The chain recombines TRBV6-5 with TRBJ1-5; D ambiguous. The V gene lost 8 bases and the J gene lost 4 bases, with 9 bases spanning the gap. Germline assignment: CDR1 MNHEY and CDR2 SVGAGI. CDR3 length: 12 amino acids. The CDR3 reads CASANPNQPQHF. As DNA, the CDR3 is TGTGCCAGCGCCAACCCAAATCAGCCCCAGCATTTT.

This clone was found once. The V and J genes are TRBV11-3 and TRBJ2-1; 10 bases are shared with TRBD2. V dropped 4 bases and J dropped 3; count of bases not matched to a gene: 3. The CDR3 spans 15 residues. Germline values: CDR1 SGHNT, CDR2 YENEEA. The CDR3 loop reads CASSSLAGFYNEQFF. The CDR3 DNA is TGTGCCAGCAGCTCACTAGCGGGGTTCTACAATGAGCAGTTCTTC.

This chain links TRBV4-1 with TRBJ2-1; 9 positions agree with TRBD2. The CDR3 extends over 18 amino acids. Germline CDR1 and CDR2: MGHRA and YSYEKL. With V trimmed by 0 bases and J by 8 bases, 14 bases remained unmatched. CDR3 region: CASSQEIGSGRIVHEQFF. The CDR3 DNA reads TGCGCCAGCAGCCAAGAGATTGGTAGCGGGAGAATCGTCCATGAGCAGTTCTTC.

The V call is TRBV7-2, the J call TRBJ1-1; D is perhaps TRBD1 (5 bases). Germline V CDR1 and CDR2: SGHTA, FQGNSA. V was pared by 4 bases and J by 1 base, with 13 bases between. The CDR3 covers 15 residues. The CDR3 DNA follows: TGTGCCAGCAGCTCCCGGCGGGGACCGAACACTGAAGCTTTCTTT. It codes for CASSSRRGPNTEAFF.

This clone turned up a few times. Germline is not matched at one junction end, which may reflect a read error. The gene calls are TRBV19 and TRBJ2-2; maybe TRBD2 (5 bases). The CDR3 length is 14 residues. From germline, CDR1 is LNHDA and CDR2 SQIVND (reference sequence). In nucleotides, the CDR3 is TGTGCCAGCCGCCCGGGGTTTGGAGACCGGGGAGCTGTTTTT. Translating gives CASRPGFGDRGAVF.

The gene calls are TRBV19 and TRBJ2-5; no reliable D call. The length of the CDR3 is 13 residues. Deletions cut 3 bases from V and 4 bases from J, with 9 bases between. Germline lookup yields CDR1 LNHDA and CDR2 SQIVND (reference sequence). In DNA, the CDR3 is TGTGCCAGTAGTATCGCGTGGGGAGAGACCCAGTACTTC. Its protein is CASSIAWGETQYF. Full variable domain (outside the CDR3, taken from reference TRBV19 and TRBJ2-5): DGGITQSPKYLFRKEGQNVTLSCEQNLNHDAMYWYRQDPGQGLRLIYYSQIVNDFQKGDIAEGYSVSREKKESFPLTVTSAQKNPTAFYLCASSIAWGETQYFGPGTRLLVL.

The chain couples TRBV6-1 to TRBJ1-4, with 9 positions matching TRBD1. Unmatched junction bases numbered 9, after V lost 4 bases and J lost 6 bases. CDR3 length: 16 amino acids. Germline V gives CDR1 MNHNS, CDR2 SASEGT. The CDR3 nucleotides are TGTGCCAGCAGTGGTGCTGCGACAGGGGGTTATGAAAAACTGTTTTTT. This encodes CASSGAATGGYEKLFF.

This chain uses TRBV5-6 with TRBJ2-3; 12 bases fit TRBD2. The CDR3 has 18 amino acids. V gave up 0 bases and J gave up 0 bases; unmatched junction bases: 5. CDR1 is SGHDT and CDR2 is YYEEEE in the germline V gene. This CDR3 reads CASSLALAGGFSTDTQYF. CDR3 in DNA: TGTGCCAGCAGCTTGGCCCTAGCGGGGGGGTTTAGCACAGATACGCAGTATTTT.

Turning to this clone: Other DNA sequences from this sample encode an identical CDR3 as well. The gene calls are TRBV5-1 and TRBJ2-7, with TRBD2 matching 13 bases. Germline values: CDR1 SGHRS, CDR2 YFSETQ. V was clipped by 1 base and J by 2 bases; unmatched bases: 0. This CDR3 is 15 amino acids long. CDR3 sequence (DNA): TGCGCCAGCAGCTTGACTAGCGGGGGGGCCTACGAGCAGTACTTC. It is translated as CASSLTSGGAYEQYF. Together with reference TRBV5-1 and TRBJ2-7, the CDR3 gives the full variable domain: KAGVTQTPRYLIKTRGQQVTLSCSPISGHRSVSWYQQTPGQGLQFLFEYFSETQRNKGNFPGRFSGRQFSNSRSEMNVSTLELGDSALYLCASSLTSGGAYEQYFGPGTRLTVT.

CDR3 in DNA: TGTGCCAGCAGCTTTGAGCGGGAGGGCCGAAATGAGCAGTTCTTC. Translating it yields CASSFEREGRNEQFF. The chain employs TRBV5-4 and TRBJ2-1; TRBD2 matches 10 bases. The J segment lost 7 bases and the V segment lost 2 bases, leaving 6 bases of the junction unmatched. The CDR3 spans 15 residues. From germline, CDR1 is SGHNT and CDR2 YYREEE (reference sequence).

V gene TRBV6-5 combines with J gene TRBJ2-5; a weak D match, TRBD2 (7 bases). Germline assignment: CDR1 MNHEY and CDR2 SVGAGI. The CDR3 is 15 residues long. The V end lost 5 bases, the J end lost 1 base, and 14 bases lay between the germline ends. The CDR3 coding sequence is TGTGCCAGCAGTCCCTGGGGGGGGGCCCAAGAGACCCAGTACTTC. Its protein product is CASSPWGGAQETQYF.

Only one count was recorded for this clone. V gene TRBV7-2 combines with J gene TRBJ1-3; no reliable D call. The germline gives CDR1 SGHTA, CDR2 FQGNSA. The CDR3 has 16 residues. Trimming shortened V by 0 bases and J by 1 base, and 10 bases separated the two germline ends. The CDR3 reads CASSLASGQSGNTIYF. Here the CDR3 DNA reads TGTGCCAGCAGCTTAGCTAGCGGGCAGTCTGGAAACACCATATATTTT. The full variable domain, its missing parts supplied by reference TRBV7-2 and TRBJ1-3, is GAGVSQSPSNKVTEKGKDVELRCDPISGHTALYWYRQSLGQGLEFLIYFQGNSAPDKSGLPSDRFSAERTGGSVSTLTIQRTQQEDSAVYLCASSLASGQSGNTIYFGEGSWLTVV.

The chain carries TRBV6-2 or TRBV6-3 and TRBJ2-2, with TRBD1 matching over 7 bases. This CDR3 contains 17 residues. Germline V gene data show CDR1 as MNHEY and CDR2 as SVGEGT. Unmatched junction bases numbered 9, after V lost 4 bases and J lost 1 base. Here the CDR3 reads CASSLQGTLLNTGELFF. In nucleotides, the CDR3 is TGTGCCAGCAGTTTACAGGGGACCCTCTTGAACACCGGGGAGCTGTTTTTT.

V is TRBV5-1 and J is TRBJ1-1, with D tentatively TRBD1 (5 bases). The CDR3 runs to 15 residues. Per germline, CDR1 SGHRS and CDR2 YFSETQ. Trimming removed 0 bases at V and 1 base at J, with 10 bases between. CDR3 nucleotides: TGCGCCAGCAGCTTGGCAGGAGGGGCGAACACTGAAGCTTTCTTT. It yields the protein CASSLAGGANTEAFF.